The 15 T cell receptor beta chains in this list originate from one sample, sequenced in a study of OX40 agonist ivuxolimab in advanced cancers. Profiled with immunoSEQ multiplex PCR; TCRdb holds only in-frame clones, not every one. In the table there are tens of thousands of clones, approximately 80% of which are singletons. The sequencing here drew on CD4+ or CD8+ T cells sorted from blood, taken in a trial of the OX40 agonist ivuxolimab. These TCRs come from an adult with an advanced solid tumor such as melanoma, head and neck, liver or kidney cancer.

The chain couples TRBV5-1 to TRBJ1-6, with 7 bases matching TRBD1. J was trimmed by 6 bases and V by 4 bases; bases with no gene match: 4. Germline V gives CDR1 SGHRS, CDR2 YFSETQ. The CDR3 spans 14 residues. The CDR3 is CASSPTGFNSPLHF. The CDR3 DNA reads as TGCGCCAGCAGCCCGACAGGGTTTAATTCACCCCTCCACTTT.

The rearrangement uses TRBV7-3 and TRBJ2-7, with 9 bases aligning to TRBD1. Germline V CDR1 and CDR2: SGHTA, FQGTGA. V was pared by 2 bases and J by 6 bases, with 8 bases of the junction left unmatched. The CDR3 runs 15 residues. CDR3 DNA: TGTGCCAGCAGCTTAGACGAACAGGGGGCCGGCGAGCAGTACTTC. This translates into CASSLDEQGAGEQYF.

By share of the sample, this clone is medium-sized (0.01 to 0.1%). The chain carries TRBV12-5 and TRBJ1-5; D not resolved. CDR1 is LGHNT and CDR2 is FRNRAP in the germline V gene. The CDR3 is 14 residues long. The V and J ends lost 6 bases and 0 bases respectively, with 9 bases between them. CDR3 bases: TGTGCTAGTGGCGAGAGTGTTAGCAATCAGCCCCAGCATTTT. Residues: CASGESVSNQPQHF.

This rearrangement joins TRBV2 to TRBJ1-2, with 7 bases aligning to TRBD1. The ends lost 9 bases at V and 3 bases at J; junction bases unmatched: 7. This CDR3 comprises 13 residues. Germline V lookup: CDR1 SNHLY, CDR2 FYNNEI. This CDR3 is CASIQGFYYGYTF. The CDR3 nucleotides are TGTGCCAGTATACAGGGGTTCTACTATGGCTACACCTTC.

This chain uses TRBV5-1 with TRBJ1-4; D is ambiguous. This CDR3 spans 14 amino acids. Germline CDR1 reads SGHRS; CDR2 reads YFSETQ. The germline V and J ends were trimmed by 0 bases and 0 bases, with 3 bases remaining between them. DNA for the CDR3: TGCGCCAGCAGCTTGGGTGCAACTAATGAAAAACTGTTTTTT. Protein sequence: CASSLGATNEKLFF.

This chain joins TRBV7-9 and TRBJ2-1; D call uncertain. V lost 5 bases to trimming and J lost 4 bases, with 18 bases between them. Germline V gene sequence: CDR1 SEHNR, CDR2 FQNEAQ (reference sequence). This CDR3 contains 16 residues. CDR3 sequence reads: CASSQAQEEPYNEQFF. DNA for the CDR3: TGTGCCAGCAGCCAGGCACAAGAGGAGCCATACAATGAGCAGTTCTTC.

This chain joins TRBV18 and TRBJ1-5, with D uncertain. Trimming shortened V by 6 bases and J by 0 bases, and 9 bases separated the two germline ends. CDR3 length: 14 residues. CDR1 is KGHSH and CDR2 is LQKENI in the germline V gene. This CDR3 reads CASSLTPSNQPQHF. Written as DNA, the CDR3 is TGTGCCAGCTCTCTTACACCTAGCAATCAGCCCCAGCATTTT.

V and J are TRBV20-1 and TRBJ1-2; the D is unclear. Trimming stripped 5 bases from V and 5 bases from J, with 9 bases between. The germline gives CDR1 DFQATT, CDR2 SNEGSKA (reference sequence). The CDR3 length is 11 residues. The DNA of the CDR3 is TGCAGTGCTCATAACGGTTATGGCTACACCTTC. Translation: CSAHNGYGYTF.

This sequence joins TRBV4-1 and TRBJ2-1, with 15 bases matching TRBD2. V shed 4 bases and J 7 bases; nucleotides not matched to a gene: 8. Germline CDR1 reads MGHRA; CDR2 reads YSYEKL. This CDR3 has 17 amino acids. The CDR3 nucleotides are TGCGCCAGCAGCCCCGGACTAGCGGGAGGGCCGGGGAATGAGCAGTTCTTC. Translated, it gives CASSPGLAGGPGNEQFF.

This sequence joins TRBV7-2 and TRBJ2-5; D possibly corresponds to TRBD1 (6 bases). The better agreement between TRBJ2-7 and the DNA end casts doubt on the J call. Germline CDR1 reads SGHTA; CDR2 reads FQGNSA. The CDR3 has 14 residues. The CDR3 here is CASSQGSVPYEQYF. As DNA, the CDR3 is TGTGCCAGCAGCCAGGGGTCAGTTCCTTACGAGCAGTACTTC.

The V gene is TRBV11-3, the J gene TRBJ2-2; no reliable D call. Germline CDR1 and CDR2: SGHNT and YENEEA. The CDR3 is 13 amino acids. V lost 1 base, J lost 6 bases, and 6 bases lay in between. CDR3 nucleotides: TGTGCCAGCAGCTTAGGGGGTGCCGGGGAGCTGTTTTTT. Protein: CASSLGGAGELFF. The variable domain in full, with the rest retrieved from reference TRBV11-3 and TRBJ2-2, is EAGVVQSPRYKIIEKKQPVAFWCNPISGHNTLYWYLQNLGQGPELLIRYENEEAVDDSQLPKDRFSAERLKGVDSTLKIQPAELGDSAVYLCASSLGGAGELFFGEGSRLTVL.

In its sample, this clone was seen once. The V gene is TRBV7-9, the J gene TRBJ2-5; no clear D gene. V was shortened by 0 bases and J by 5 bases, with 4 bases between the two germline ends. CDR1 is SEHNR, CDR2 FQNEAQ, per germline (reference sequence). The CDR3 loop spans 12 amino acids. CDR3 sequence reads: CASSLASETQYF. The CDR3 DNA is TGTGCCAGCAGCTTAGCTTCGGAGACCCAGTACTTC.

This clone was seen just once. The genes are TRBV6-5 and TRBJ2-3, with 14 bases identical to TRBD2. Germline V gene sequence: CDR1 MNHEY, CDR2 SVGAGI. With 6 bases clipped from V and 5 bases from J, the junction kept 4 bases outside the gene matches. This CDR3 region has 15 residues. The CDR3, as DNA: TGTGCCAGCAGACCAGGACTAGCGGGAGGAGATACGCAGTATTTT. Protein product: CASRPGLAGGDTQYF.

The chain has TRBV7-2 and TRBJ2-1; the D is unclear. This CDR3 has 15 amino acids. Germline V CDR1 and CDR2: SGHTA, FQGNSA. With 11 bases removed from V and 0 bases from J, the gap between germline ends came to 17 bases. The CDR3 loop reads CASAISWGSYNEQFF. CDR3 nucleotides: TGTGCCTCAGCGATATCCTGGGGCTCCTACAATGAGCAGTTCTTC.

This clone came up once. The rearrangement joins TRBV6-6 to TRBJ1-3, with D uncertain. CDR1 MNHNY and CDR2 SVGAGI come from the germline V gene (reference sequence). Trimming shortened V by 7 bases and J by 0 bases, and 7 bases separated the two germline ends. CDR3 length: 13 residues. CDR3 loop: CASTLNSGNTIYF. The CDR3, as DNA: TGTGCCAGCACTCTCAACTCTGGAAACACCATATATTTT.